These 26 T cell receptor beta chains originate from one sample sequenced in a study of Graves' ophthalmopathy and Graves' hyperthyroidism. Amplification from RNA transcripts yielded the TCR beta CDR3 regions. RT-PCR was first run with HTBI primers, then multiplex PCR in a second round. TCRdb analysed the multiplex PCR reads with MiXCR anew, one entry per CDR3 protein. The table shows 200,000 to 250,000 distinct CDR3 sequences, with roughly 21% occurring only once. Sequencing was performed on peripheral blood. The receptors originated from a woman between 45 and 60 years old with Graves' ophthalmopathy.

The chain recombines TRBV18 with TRBJ2-2, with 9 bases matching TRBD1. The length of the CDR3 is 15 residues. Trimming removed 3 bases from V and 7 bases from J; junction bases left unmatched: 6. Germline V CDR1 and CDR2: KGHSH, LQKENI. In DNA, the CDR3 is TGTGCCAGCTCACCGAGGACAGGGGTTGGCGGGGAGCTGTTTTTT. It translates to CASSPRTGVGGELFF.

The count of this clonotype is one. A much bigger clone sits one base away, suggesting this may be a read error. The chain recombines TRBV27 with TRBJ2-5; D unresolved. Between the trimmed V and J ends, which lost 6 bases and 6 bases, there was a span of 14 bases. CDR1 and CDR2 from the germline V gene are MNHEY and SMNVEV (reference sequence). The CDR3 is 13 amino acids. CDR3 sequence reads: CASSNRVQKTQYF. Written as DNA, the CDR3 is TGTGCCAGCAGCAACAGAGTTCAAAAGACCCAGTACTTC.

The rearrangement links TRBV3-1 to TRBJ2-4, with 11 bases that match TRBD2. Germline trimming cut 3 bases from V and 7 bases from J; bases unmatched to any gene: 2. Germline V CDR1 and CDR2: LGHDT, YNNKEL (reference sequence). The CDR3 spans 14 residues. DNA for the CDR3: TGTGCCAGCAGCCACTCTAGCGGGAGGAACATTCAGTACTTC. This gives the protein CASSHSSGRNIQYF.

Regarding this clonotype: One junction end disagrees with the germline gene, perhaps due to a read error. The J gene is TRBJ2-7, the V gene TRBV11-1, with D tentatively TRBD1 (5 bases). This CDR3 region has 16 residues. Per germline, CDR1 SGHAT and CDR2 FQDESV (reference sequence). CDR3 protein: CASSLEGPTASNEQYF. DNA for the CDR3: TGTGCCAGCAGCTTAGAGGGTCCGACAGCCTCCAACGAGCAGTACTTC.

The rearrangement uses TRBV12-3 or TRBV12-4 and TRBJ1-1; D unclear. The CDR3 totals 11 residues. The V and J ends lost 6 bases and 7 bases respectively, with 9 bases between them. The CDR3 nucleotides are TGTGCCAGCAGAAGGACTCTTGAAGCTTTCTTT. This gives the protein CASRRTLEAFF.

This clonotype was found many times. The genes are TRBV19 and TRBJ1-2; tentatively, D is TRBD1 (5 bases). The V and J ends lost 10 bases and 4 bases respectively, with 13 bases between them. The germline gives CDR1 LNHDA, CDR2 SQIVND (reference sequence). The CDR3 is 12 residues long. The CDR3 DNA follows: TGTGCCATTTCGGACGGGACCTATGGCTACACCTTC. Its translation is CAISDGTYGYTF. Based on the CDR3 plus reference TRBV19 and TRBJ1-2, the full variable domain is DGGITQSPKYLFRKEGQNVTLSCEQNLNHDAMYWYRQDPGQGLRLIYYSQIVNDFQKGDIAEGYSVSREKKESFPLTVTSAQKNPTAFYLCAISDGTYGYTFGSGTRLTVV.

This clonotype was recorded many times. The rearrangement joins TRBV28 to TRBJ2-7; possible D gene TRBD1, 8 bases. Looked up from germline, CDR1 is MDHEN and CDR2 is SYDVKM. V gave up 3 bases and J gave up 2 bases, with 17 bases separating them. The CDR3 consists of 16 residues. CDR3 in DNA: TGTGCCAGCAGTTTTAACCGGGGGGACAGGCCCTACGAGCAGTACTTC. Its protein product is CASSFNRGDRPYEQYF.

The CDR3 sequence: CASSIDGVGETQYF. DNA for the CDR3: TGTGCCAGTAGTATAGACGGAGTAGGGGAGACCCAGTACTTC. The rearrangement joins TRBV19 to TRBJ2-5, with D unclear. The ends were cut back, 0 bases at V and 5 bases at J, with 10 bases in the middle. Germline CDR1 LNHDA, CDR2 SQIVND (reference sequence). The CDR3 loop spans 14 amino acids.

This clonotype showed up many times. This CDR3 reads CASSLDWERASKGGEQYF. DNA of the CDR3: TGTGCCAGCAGTTTAGACTGGGAACGGGCATCTAAAGGCGGCGAGCAGTACTTC. V and J are TRBV27 and TRBJ2-7; the D is unclear. V lost 2 bases and J 6 bases, leaving 26 bases between the germline ends. Germline-derived CDR1 and CDR2 are MNHEY and SMNVEV (reference sequence). The CDR3 length is 18 residues.

This clonotype was counted at least ten times. This chain uses TRBV12-3 or TRBV12-4 with TRBJ2-1; possibly TRBD1 for D (6 bases). Trimming left V 6 bases short and J 4 bases short, with 10 bases between. The CDR3 extends over 13 amino acids. Written as DNA, the CDR3 is TGTGCCAGCAGCCCCACAGGGTACAATGAGCAGTTCTTC. Translating gives CASSPTGYNEQFF.

This clonotype occurred many times. The V gene is TRBV12-3 or TRBV12-4, the J gene TRBJ2-2, with a possible D match to TRBD2 (5 bases). V lost 2 bases, J lost 5 bases, and 12 bases lay in between. The CDR3 is 15 amino acids. CDR3: CASSLPSRGTGELFF. CDR3 nucleotide sequence: TGTGCCAGCAGTTTACCTAGCAGAGGTACCGGGGAGCTGTTTTTT.

This chain uses TRBV18 with TRBJ1-5; no firm D call. V lost 1 base, J lost 3 bases, and 7 bases lay in between. Per the germline V gene, CDR1 is KGHSH and CDR2 is LQKENI. The CDR3 totals 14 residues. The CDR3 spells CASSPQHLNQPQHF. In DNA form, the CDR3 reads TGTGCCAGCTCACCACAACACCTCAATCAGCCCCAGCATTTT.

The sample holds many counts of this clonotype. The chain couples TRBV6-2 or TRBV6-3 to TRBJ2-5; D call uncertain. This CDR3 has 15 amino acids. V shed 7 bases and J shed 5 bases, with 20 bases lying between them. The germline V gene has CDR1 MNHEY and CDR2 SVGEGT. The CDR3 reads CASIHGSPRLETQYF. The CDR3 DNA reads TGTGCCAGCATTCACGGGTCCCCGAGATTGGAGACCCAGTACTTC.

The chain has TRBV6-5 and TRBJ1-6; 7 bases align to TRBD1. Germline-derived CDR1 and CDR2 are MNHEY and SVGAGI. The CDR3 contains 16 residues. V trimming: 0 bases; J trimming: 11 bases; junction bases outside the gene matches: 10. In DNA form, the CDR3 reads TGTGCCAGCAGTTACTCGACAGGGAACCATCCGGCACCCCTCCACTTT. Residues: CASSYSTGNHPAPLHF.

Written as DNA, the CDR3 is TGTGCCCAGGACGGGGGAGGTGGCTACACCTTC. This gives the protein CAQDGGGGYTF. The chain uses TRBV30 and TRBJ1-2, with a weak D call TRBD1 (5 bases). The germline CDR1 and CDR2 sequences are GTSNPN and SVGIG (reference sequence). The CDR3 is 11 amino acids. Trimming cost V 8 bases and J 7 bases, with 14 bases left between them.

This clonotype was seen at least ten times. This rearrangement joins TRBV6-1 to TRBJ1-2; 9 positions match TRBD1. The CDR3 is 15 amino acids. Germline trimming cut 6 bases from V and 8 bases from J; bases unmatched to any gene: 13. The germline gives CDR1 MNHNS, CDR2 SASEGT. The CDR3 DNA reads as TGTGCCAGCAGGCGGCGGACAGGGGTCGGCGGGGGCTACACCTTC. Translated, it gives CASRRRTGVGGGYTF.

This clonotype was counted between two and nine times. The V call is TRBV4-2, the J call TRBJ2-2; TRBD2 is a possible D gene (6 bases). CDR1 is LGHNA and CDR2 is YNFKEQ in the germline V gene. The V end lost 0 bases, the J end lost 6 bases, and 14 bases lay between the germline ends. The CDR3 has 16 amino acids. The CDR3 DNA is TGTGCCAGCAGCCAAGATCTAGCGACCAATTCCGGGGAGCTGTTTTTT. It encodes CASSQDLATNSGELFF.

This clonotype was observed many times. For the CDR3, the DNA is TGCAGCGTGGAGTTGCCACTAGGGGGTTTTGAAGAGACCCAGTACTTC. Translated, it gives CSVELPLGGFEETQYF. The V and J genes are TRBV29-1 and TRBJ2-5; a possible D gene is TRBD1 (6 bases). The V gene lost 6 bases and the J gene lost 3 bases, with 23 bases spanning the gap. From germline, CDR1 is SQVTM and CDR2 ANQGSEA. There are 16 residues in the CDR3.

This clonotype was picked up many times. The chain carries TRBV19 and TRBJ1-2; 7 bases are shared with TRBD1. Germline CDR1 LNHDA, CDR2 SQIVND (reference sequence). The CDR3 runs 11 residues. Losses at the gene ends were 9 bases for V and 8 bases for J; bases not matched to a gene: 6. The CDR3 nucleotides are TGTGCCAGCCACAGGGGATTCGGCTACACCTTC. Residues: CASHRGFGYTF.

This clonotype was detected ten times or more. CDR3 nucleotide sequence: TGTGCCAGCAGTTACAAATTGGGACAGGGGATTCAGCCCCAGCATTTT. It specifies CASSYKLGQGIQPQHF. The chain recombines TRBV6-2 or TRBV6-3 with TRBJ1-5, with 10 bases that match TRBD1. Germline assignment: CDR1 MNHEY and CDR2 SVGEGT. V lost 2 bases, J lost 6 bases, and 7 bases stayed unmatched. The CDR3 length is 16 residues.

The rearrangement uses TRBV28 and TRBJ2-2, with D perhaps matching TRBD1 (6 bases). The V gene lost 6 bases and the J gene lost 7 bases, with 12 bases spanning the gap. This CDR3 region has 13 residues. Germline values: CDR1 MDHEN, CDR2 SYDVKM. The CDR3 region is CASRSQGYGELFF. As DNA, the CDR3 is TGTGCCAGCAGATCACAGGGTTACGGGGAGCTGTTTTTT.

The chain combines TRBV3-1 with TRBJ1-2, with D possibly TRBD1 on 5 matching bases. Germline CDR1 is LGHDT and CDR2 is YNNKEL (reference sequence). V lost 3 bases to trimming and J lost 8 bases, with 13 bases between them. CDR3 size: 13 residues. The CDR3, as DNA: TGTGCCAGCAGCCAGATGGGAGGGGAAGGCTACACCTTC. Protein: CASSQMGGEGYTF. The full variable domain, rest sourced from reference TRBV3-1 and TRBJ1-2, is DTAVSQTPKYLVTQMGNDKSIKCEQNLGHDTMYWYKQDSKKFLKIMFSYNNKELIINETVPNRFSPKSPDKAHLNLHINSLELGDSAVYFCASSQMGGEGYTFGSGTRLTVV.

This clonotype was seen at least ten times. The J gene is TRBJ1-1, the V gene TRBV29-1, with D uncertain. Germline assignment: CDR1 SQVTM and CDR2 ANQGSEA. V was cut by 1 base and J by 7 bases, with 10 bases left in between. The CDR3 extends over 12 amino acids. CDR3 sequence (DNA): TGCAGCGTTGAAGCCCTCCCTGGTGAAGCTTTCTTT. Translation: CSVEALPGEAFF.

This clonotype was detected ten times or more. This chain's CDR3 is CASSLPPTGPLPDRAQHF. DNA of the CDR3: TGTGCCAGCAGTTTACCCCCCACAGGTCCCCTCCCTGATCGGGCCCAGCATTTT. This rearrangement joins TRBV28 to TRBJ1-5; tentatively, D is TRBD1 (5 bases). From germline, CDR1 is MDHEN and CDR2 SYDVKM. Trimming cost V 2 bases and J 11 bases, with 28 bases left between them. The CDR3 runs to 18 residues. Full variable domain (remainder filled in from reference TRBV28 and TRBJ1-5): DVKVTQSSRYLVKRTGEKVFLECVQDMDHENMFWYRQDPGLGLRLIYFSYDVKMKEKGDIPEGYSVSREKKERFSLILESASTNQTSMYLCASSLPPTGPLPDRAQHFGDGTRLSIL.

J is TRBJ1-1 and V is TRBV10-1, with D possibly TRBD1 on 6 matching bases. CDR1 WNHNN and CDR2 SYGVQD come from the germline V gene (reference sequence). CDR3 length equals 14 residues. Trimming shortened V by 6 bases and J by 4 bases, and 15 bases separated the two germline ends. The CDR3 region has the DNA TGCGCCAGCAGCCCGGACAGACACTCCACTGAAGCTTTCTTT. Amino acid sequence: CASSPDRHSTEAFF.

In this sample, this clonotype turned up many times. The chain is built from TRBV28 and TRBJ2-7; D gene ambiguous. The CDR3 contains 14 residues. V lost 6 bases and J lost 2, with 14 bases in between. CDR1 MDHEN and CDR2 SYDVKM come from the germline V gene. CDR3 sequence (DNA): TGTGCCAGCAGGGGCAATCCGCCCCCCTACGAGCAGTACTTC. Its protein product is CASRGNPPPYEQYF.